This passage covers 9 T cell receptor beta chains from one sample sequenced in a study of T cell therapy after organ transplantation. Time point defined: 4-8 weeks after completion of therapy. No antigen is known for these receptors. The repertoire was sequenced with immunoSEQ multiplex PCR; TCRdb's copy has only in-frame clones and lacks some. The sample includes about 6,000 clones, less than 80% of them seen just once. The sequenced sample was CD8+ T cells from blood, obtained after autologous CMV-specific T cell therapy. All receptors come from a human patient who had received a solid organ transplant and had CMV disease. Some of these T cells may belong to the graft donor.

The rearrangement joins TRBV6-5 to TRBJ1-2, with D maybe TRBD1 (6 bases). Trimming stripped 1 base from V and 2 bases from J, with 14 bases between. Germline V gene sequence: CDR1 MNHEY, CDR2 SVGAGI. The CDR3 has 16 amino acids. CDR3 in DNA: TGTGCCAGCAGTTACTACGAGGGGGGGGTCAACTATGGCTACACCTTC. It is translated as CASSYYEGGVNYGYTF.

This clone has more than one count but fewer than ten. The chain recombines TRBV7-6 with TRBJ1-1, with 8 bases lining up with TRBD1. V lost 3 bases, J lost 0 bases, and 3 bases stayed unmatched. The CDR3 is 15 amino acids. CDR1 is SGHVS and CDR2 is FNYEAQ in the germline V gene. This chain's CDR3 is CASSLQGAVNTEAFF. The CDR3 nucleotides read TGTGCCAGCAGCTTGCAGGGGGCTGTGAACACTGAAGCTTTCTTT.

This sequence joins TRBV7-9 and TRBJ2-2; 8 bases align to TRBD1. Germline lookup yields CDR1 SEHNR and CDR2 FQNEAQ (reference sequence). This CDR3 comprises 17 residues. The J segment lost 3 bases and the V segment lost 1 base, leaving 7 bases of the junction unmatched. CDR3 DNA: TGTGCCAGCAGCTTAGGCTTCCGGACAGGGTACACCGGGGAGCTGTTTTTT. Translating gives CASSLGFRTGYTGELFF.

The CDR3 sequence: CASSQDRPRATTDTQYF. CDR3 nucleotides: TGCGCCAGCAGCCAAGATCGCCCGAGGGCAACCACAGATACGCAGTATTTT. J is TRBJ2-3 and V is TRBV4-3, with D perhaps matching TRBD2 (5 bases). Deletions cut 0 bases from V and 2 bases from J, with 15 bases between. This CDR3 contains 17 residues. Germline V CDR1 and CDR2: LGHNA, YSLEER.

The J gene is TRBJ1-1, the V gene TRBV9; D is uncertain. Germline V gives CDR1 SGDLS, CDR2 YYNGEE. V was clipped by 5 bases and J by 4 bases, with 15 bases between them. The CDR3 loop spans 14 amino acids. DNA of the CDR3: TGTGCCAGCAGTTACCCATGGCGGATCACTGAAGCTTTCTTT. Translating gives CASSYPWRITEAFF.

The gene calls are TRBV27 and TRBJ2-5; weak D call: TRBD1 (5 bases). With 7 bases removed from V and 7 bases from J, the gap between germline ends came to 16 bases. The CDR3 extends over 13 amino acids. Germline-derived CDR1 and CDR2 are MNHEY and SMNVEV (reference sequence). CDR3 residues: CASTLSGTGTQYF. The CDR3 DNA follows: TGTGCCAGCACCCTTTCGGGCACAGGGACCCAGTACTTC.

V gene TRBV21-1 combines with J gene TRBJ1-6. TRBV21-1 is tagged as a pseudogene. The CDR3 extends over 15 amino acids. The CDR3 reads CASSKEGGKGSPLHF. CDR3 coding DNA: TGTGCCAGCAGCAAAGAAGGGGGGAAGGGTTCACCCCTCCACTTT.

The V call is TRBV11-2, the J call TRBJ2-1; 9 bases are a match to TRBD2. Trimming removed 1 base from V and 7 bases from J; junction bases left unmatched: 8. CDR1 is SGHAT, CDR2 FQNNGV, per germline. CDR3 size: 16 residues. CDR3 region: CASSLGGASGMNEQFF. In DNA form, the CDR3 reads TGTGCCAGCAGCTTAGGGGGGGCTAGCGGGATGAATGAGCAGTTCTTC.

This sequence joins TRBV2 and TRBJ2-7; 8 positions match TRBD1. The CDR3 spans 13 residues. Germline trimming cut 6 bases from V and 4 bases from J; bases unmatched to any gene: 5. Per germline, CDR1 SNHLY and CDR2 FYNNEI. The CDR3: CASRTGVPYEQYF. The DNA for the CDR3 is TGTGCCAGCAGGACAGGGGTCCCATACGAGCAGTACTTC.